This T cell receptor (beta chain) was documented in a study of CD8 T cells in ankylosing spondylitis. Study-level results: A subset of motif variants has previously been described in the synovial fluid and blood of reactive arthritis.

TCRdb reprocessed the 5' RACE reads with MiXCR, giving one entry per CDR3 protein. The table has approximately 100,000 distinct CDR3 sequences, roughly 8.7% seen once; the top ten hold approximately 9.9%. This clonotype was seen repeatedly, ten times or more. What it recognizes is unknown. There are 14 residues in the CDR3. The V gene lost 4 bases and the J gene lost 0 bases, with 8 bases spanning the gap. Germline values: CDR1 SGHRS, CDR2 YFSETQ. The TCR originated in a male donor with ankylosing spondylitis or in good health (not recorded which). Sequenced: blood, either unsorted or a sorted T cell fraction (not recorded which). The rearrangement joins TRBV5-1 to TRBJ1-3, with D uncertain. The CDR3 DNA sequence: TGCGCCAGCAGCCATGACAACTCTGGAAACACCATATATTTT. Its translation is CASSHDNSGNTIYF.